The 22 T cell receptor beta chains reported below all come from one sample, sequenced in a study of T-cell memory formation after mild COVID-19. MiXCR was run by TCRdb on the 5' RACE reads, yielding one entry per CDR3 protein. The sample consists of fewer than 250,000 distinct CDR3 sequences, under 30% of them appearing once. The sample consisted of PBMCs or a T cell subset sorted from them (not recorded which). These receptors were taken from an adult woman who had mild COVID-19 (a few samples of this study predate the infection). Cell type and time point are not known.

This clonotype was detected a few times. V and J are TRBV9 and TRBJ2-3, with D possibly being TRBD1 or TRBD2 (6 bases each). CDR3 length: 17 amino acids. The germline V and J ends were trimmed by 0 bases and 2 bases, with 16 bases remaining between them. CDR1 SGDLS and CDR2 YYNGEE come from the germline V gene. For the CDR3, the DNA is TGTGCCAGCAGCGTAGATGAGTGGGGGGCCCCCACAGATACGCAGTATTTT. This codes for CASSVDEWGAPTDTQYF.

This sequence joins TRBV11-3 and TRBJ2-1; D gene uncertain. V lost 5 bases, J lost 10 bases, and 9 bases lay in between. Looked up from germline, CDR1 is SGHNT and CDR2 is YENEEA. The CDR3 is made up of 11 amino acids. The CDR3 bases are TGTGCCAGCAGCCAATTGGAGGAGCAGTTCTTC. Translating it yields CASSQLEEQFF. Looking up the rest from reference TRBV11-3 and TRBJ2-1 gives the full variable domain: EAGVVQSPRYKIIEKKQPVAFWCNPISGHNTLYWYLQNLGQGPELLIRYENEEAVDDSQLPKDRFSAERLKGVDSTLKIQPAELGDSAVYLCASSQLEEQFFGPGTRLTVL.

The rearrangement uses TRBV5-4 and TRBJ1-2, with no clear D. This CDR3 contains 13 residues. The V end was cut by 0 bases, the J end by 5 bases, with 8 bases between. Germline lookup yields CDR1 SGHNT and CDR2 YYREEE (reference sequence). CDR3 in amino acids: CASSLDRSYGYTF. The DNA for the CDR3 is TGTGCCAGCAGCTTGGATAGGTCGTATGGCTACACCTTC.

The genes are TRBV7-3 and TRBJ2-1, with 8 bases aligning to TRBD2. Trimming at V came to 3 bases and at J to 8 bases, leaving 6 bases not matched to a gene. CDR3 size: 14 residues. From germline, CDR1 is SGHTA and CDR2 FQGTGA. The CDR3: CASSFVGGVDEQFF. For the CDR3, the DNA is TGTGCCAGCAGCTTCGTCGGGGGGGTGGATGAGCAGTTCTTC.

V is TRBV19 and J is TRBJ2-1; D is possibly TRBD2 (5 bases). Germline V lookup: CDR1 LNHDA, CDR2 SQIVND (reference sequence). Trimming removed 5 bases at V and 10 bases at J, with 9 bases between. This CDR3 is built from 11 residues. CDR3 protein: CASSFKREQFF. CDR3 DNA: TGTGCCAGTAGTTTCAAGCGGGAGCAGTTCTTC.

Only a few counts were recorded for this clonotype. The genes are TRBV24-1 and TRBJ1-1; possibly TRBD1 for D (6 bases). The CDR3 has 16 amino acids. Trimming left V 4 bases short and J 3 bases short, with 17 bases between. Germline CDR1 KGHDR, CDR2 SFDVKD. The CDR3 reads CATSDGAKGVDTEAFF. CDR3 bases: TGTGCCACCAGTGACGGCGCGAAGGGGGTAGACACTGAAGCTTTCTTT.

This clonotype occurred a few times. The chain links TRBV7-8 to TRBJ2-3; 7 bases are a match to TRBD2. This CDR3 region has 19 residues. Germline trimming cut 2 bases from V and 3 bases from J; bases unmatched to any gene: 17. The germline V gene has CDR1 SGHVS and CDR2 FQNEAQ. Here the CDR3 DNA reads TGTGCCAGCAGCTTACTGGTACTGGGGGAGGGGTTATTGACAGATACGCAGTATTTT. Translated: CASSLLVLGEGLLTDTQYF.

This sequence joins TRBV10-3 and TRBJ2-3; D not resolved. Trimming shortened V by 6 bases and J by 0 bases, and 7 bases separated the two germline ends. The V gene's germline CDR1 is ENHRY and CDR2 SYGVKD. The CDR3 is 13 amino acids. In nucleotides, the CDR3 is TGTGCCATCAGCCATATAAGCACAGATACGCAGTATTTT. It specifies CAISHISTDTQYF.

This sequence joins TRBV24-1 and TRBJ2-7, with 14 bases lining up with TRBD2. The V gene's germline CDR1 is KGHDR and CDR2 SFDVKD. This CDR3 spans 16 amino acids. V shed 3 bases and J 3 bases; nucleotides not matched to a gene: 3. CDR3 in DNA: TGTGCCACCAGTGATCACGGGACTAGCGGGAGCTACGAGCAGTACTTC. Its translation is CATSDHGTSGSYEQYF.

The CDR3 here is CASTLEGGQGTEKLFF. The CDR3, as DNA: TGTGCCAGCACCCTCGAGGGGGGACAGGGGACTGAAAAACTGTTTTTT. V and J are TRBV7-9 and TRBJ1-4; 10 nucleotides line up with TRBD1. In germline, CDR1 is SEHNR, CDR2 FQNEAQ (reference sequence). This CDR3 region has 16 residues. V shed 7 bases, J shed 7 bases, and the junction held 12 bases outside the gene matches.

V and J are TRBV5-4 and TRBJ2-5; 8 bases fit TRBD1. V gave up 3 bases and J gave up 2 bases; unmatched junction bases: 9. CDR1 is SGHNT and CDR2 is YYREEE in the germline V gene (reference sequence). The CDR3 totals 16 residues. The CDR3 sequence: CASSWAGTGLQETQYF. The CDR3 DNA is TGTGCCAGCAGCTGGGCCGGGACAGGACTACAAGAGACCCAGTACTTC.

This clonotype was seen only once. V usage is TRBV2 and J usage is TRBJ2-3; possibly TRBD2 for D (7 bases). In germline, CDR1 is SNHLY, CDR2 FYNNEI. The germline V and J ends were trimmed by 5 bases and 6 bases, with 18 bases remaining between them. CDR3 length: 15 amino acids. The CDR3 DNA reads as TGTGCCAGCAGTTTTGGGGGCGGGAGTTCGGATACGCAGTATTTT. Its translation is CASSFGGGSSDTQYF. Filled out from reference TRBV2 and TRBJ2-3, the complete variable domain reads EPEVTQTPSHQVTQMGQEVILRCVPISNHLYFYWYRQILGQKVEFLVSFYNNEISEKSEIFDDQFSVERPDGSNFTLKIRSTKLEDSAMYFCASSFGGGSSDTQYFGPGTRLTVL.

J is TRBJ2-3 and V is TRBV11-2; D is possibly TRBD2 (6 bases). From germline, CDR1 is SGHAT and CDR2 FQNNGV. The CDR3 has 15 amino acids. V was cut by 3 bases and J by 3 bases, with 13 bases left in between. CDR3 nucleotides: TGTGCCAGCAGCTTTTCTGGCGGGGTAACAGATACGCAGTATTTT. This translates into CASSFSGGVTDTQYF.

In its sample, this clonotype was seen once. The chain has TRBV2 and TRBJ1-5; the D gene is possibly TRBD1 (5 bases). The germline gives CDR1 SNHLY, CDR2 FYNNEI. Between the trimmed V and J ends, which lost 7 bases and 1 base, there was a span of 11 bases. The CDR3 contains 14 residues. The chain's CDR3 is CASTRGPSNQPQHF. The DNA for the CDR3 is TGTGCCAGCACAAGGGGACCCAGCAATCAGCCCCAGCATTTT.

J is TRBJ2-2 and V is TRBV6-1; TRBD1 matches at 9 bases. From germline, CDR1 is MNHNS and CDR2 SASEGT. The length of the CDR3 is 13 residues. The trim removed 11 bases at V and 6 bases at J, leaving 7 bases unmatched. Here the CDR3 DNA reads TGTGCCTTTTGGGACAGGGCATCCGGGGAGCTGTTTTTT. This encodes CAFWDRASGELFF.

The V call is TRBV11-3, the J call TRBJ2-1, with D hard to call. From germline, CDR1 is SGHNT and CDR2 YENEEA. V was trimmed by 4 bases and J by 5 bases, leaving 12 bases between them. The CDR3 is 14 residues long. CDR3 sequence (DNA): TGTGCCAGCAGCTCCCGGTTAGGTAACAATGAGCAGTTCTTC. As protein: CASSSRLGNNEQFF.

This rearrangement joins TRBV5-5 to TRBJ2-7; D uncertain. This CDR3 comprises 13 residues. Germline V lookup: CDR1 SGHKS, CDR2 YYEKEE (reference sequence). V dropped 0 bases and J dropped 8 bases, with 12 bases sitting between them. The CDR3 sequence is CASSLEWGKKQYF. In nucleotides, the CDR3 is TGTGCCAGCAGCTTGGAGTGGGGTAAGAAGCAGTACTTC.

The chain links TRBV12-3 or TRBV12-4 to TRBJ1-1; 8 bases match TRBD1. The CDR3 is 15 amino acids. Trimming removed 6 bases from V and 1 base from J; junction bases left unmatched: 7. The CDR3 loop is CASRTRTGPNTEAFF. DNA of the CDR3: TGTGCCAGCAGGACAAGGACAGGGCCGAACACTGAAGCTTTCTTT.

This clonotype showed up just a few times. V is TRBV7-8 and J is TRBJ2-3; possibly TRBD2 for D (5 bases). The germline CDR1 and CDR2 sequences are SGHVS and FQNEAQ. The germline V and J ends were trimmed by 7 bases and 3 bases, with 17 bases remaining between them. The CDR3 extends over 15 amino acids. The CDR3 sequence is CASTSPGSWTDTQYF. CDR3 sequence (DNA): TGTGCCAGCACTTCACCGGGATCATGGACAGATACGCAGTATTTT.

CDR3 loop: CATSPRQGSGQETQYF. The CDR3 DNA reads as TGTGCCACCAGCCCACGACAGGGGAGTGGGCAAGAGACCCAGTACTTC. The chain carries TRBV15 and TRBJ2-5; 8 positions agree with TRBD1. Looked up from germline, CDR1 is LNHNV and CDR2 is YYDKDF (reference sequence). This CDR3 spans 16 amino acids. V shed 5 bases and J 2 bases; nucleotides not matched to a gene: 10.

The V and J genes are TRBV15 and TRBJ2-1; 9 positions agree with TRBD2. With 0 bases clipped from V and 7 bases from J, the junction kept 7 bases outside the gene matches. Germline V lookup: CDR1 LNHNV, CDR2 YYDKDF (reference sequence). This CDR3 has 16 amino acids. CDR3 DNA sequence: TGTGCCACCAGCAGAGATCTGGCGGGAGGGCCGAATGAGCAGTTCTTC. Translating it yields CATSRDLAGGPNEQFF. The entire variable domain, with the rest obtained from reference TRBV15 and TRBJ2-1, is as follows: DAMVIQNPRYQVTQFGKPVTLSCSQTLNHNVMYWYQQKSSQAPKLLFHYYDKDFNNEADTPDNFQSRRPNTSFCFLDIRSPGLGDTAMYLCATSRDLAGGPNEQFFGPGTRLTVL.

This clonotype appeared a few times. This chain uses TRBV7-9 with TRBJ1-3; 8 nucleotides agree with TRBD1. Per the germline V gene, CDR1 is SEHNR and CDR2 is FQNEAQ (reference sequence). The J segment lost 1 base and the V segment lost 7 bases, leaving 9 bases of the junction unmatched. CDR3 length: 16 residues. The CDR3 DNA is TGTGCCAGCACCTCGGACAGGGAGGTTTCTGGAAACACCATATATTTT. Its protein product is CASTSDREVSGNTIYF.